The sequence of this T cell receptor (beta chain) was determined in a study of beta chain features in type 1 diabetes. Study-wide findings and caveats: PCR might pick shorter templates more often, in the same way for patients and controls.

V gave up 5 bases and J gave up 9 bases; unmatched junction bases: 9. Germline values: CDR1 SEHNR, CDR2 FQNEAQ (reference sequence). This CDR3 comprises 15 residues. Reverse transcribing all isolated RNA meant expressed TCRB transcripts were sequenced. The repertoire was sequenced with immunoSEQ multiplex PCR; TCRdb's copy has only in-frame clones and lacks some. Of more than 300,000 clones detected, roughly 8% appear once; the ten largest clones hold under 0.5%. This clone has at least ten counts. Its matching antigen is unknown. The sequencing sample was made of central memory CD4+ T cells from blood. The TCR was taken from a woman younger than 35 in good health. V and J are TRBV7-9 and TRBJ2-1, with 11 bases fitting TRBD1. CDR3 DNA sequence: TGTGCCAGCAGCCACCGGACAGGGGGCTTAGGTGAGCAGTTCTTC. Translated, it gives CASSHRTGGLGEQFF.